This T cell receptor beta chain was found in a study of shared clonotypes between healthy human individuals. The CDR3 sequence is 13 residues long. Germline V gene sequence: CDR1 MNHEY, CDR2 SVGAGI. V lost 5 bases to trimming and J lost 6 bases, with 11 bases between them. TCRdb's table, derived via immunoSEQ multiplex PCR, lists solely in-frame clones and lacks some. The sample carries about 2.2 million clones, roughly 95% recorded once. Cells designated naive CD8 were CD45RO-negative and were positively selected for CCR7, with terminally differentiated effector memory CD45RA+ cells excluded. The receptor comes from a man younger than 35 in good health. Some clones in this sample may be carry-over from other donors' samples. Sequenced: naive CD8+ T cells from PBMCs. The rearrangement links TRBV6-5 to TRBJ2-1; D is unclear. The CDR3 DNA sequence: TGTGCCAGCAGTCCCTCGTATGGCAATGAGCAGTTCTTC. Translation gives CASSPSYGNEQFF.